These 20 T cell receptor beta chains originate from one sample sequenced in a study of T cell responses to AZD1222 COVID-19 vaccine. Profiling relied on immunoSEQ multiplex PCR, and the TCRdb table lists in-frame clones only, not all of them. The table lists 150,000 to 200,000 clones, about 91% of them singletons. Material: peripheral blood, obtained 28 days after the second AZD1222 dose. All receptors come from an adult who received the AZD1222 COVID-19 vaccine.

CDR3 nucleotide sequence: TGTGCCAGCAGTTTCGACAGGGCCTCGGGAACCGGGGAGCTGTTTTTT. Translating it yields CASSFDRASGTGELFF. The V and J genes are TRBV6-5 and TRBJ2-2; 7 positions agree with TRBD1. V dropped 4 bases and J dropped 5; count of bases not matched to a gene: 10. CDR1 is MNHEY, CDR2 SVGAGI, per germline. The CDR3 is made up of 16 amino acids.

The sample holds one count of this clone. The chain recombines TRBV27 with TRBJ1-4; unclear D gene. Germline values: CDR1 MNHEY, CDR2 SMNVEV (reference sequence). Trimming took 6 bases from V and 8 from J, leaving 10 bases between them. The CDR3 totals 12 residues. The CDR3 sequence: CASSNAAEKLFF. The CDR3 nucleotides are TGTGCCAGCAGCAACGCCGCGGAAAAACTGTTTTTT.

This chain joins TRBV6-1 and TRBJ2-3, with D tentatively TRBD1 or TRBD2 (6 bases each). The CDR3 covers 18 residues. Between the trimmed V and J ends, which lost 1 base and 2 bases, there was a span of 19 bases. Germline-derived CDR1 and CDR2 are MNHNS and SASEGT. CDR3 in DNA: TGTGCCAGCAGTGAAGAAAGGACGGGGGCCGCTACCACAGATACGCAGTATTTT. This sequence encodes CASSEERTGAATTDTQYF.

V and J are TRBV6-5 and TRBJ1-1; the D gene is possibly TRBD1 (5 bases). V was shortened by 3 bases and J by 5 bases, with 7 bases between the two germline ends. The CDR3 is 12 amino acids. The germline CDR1 and CDR2 sequences are MNHEY and SVGAGI. CDR3 protein: CASSYGGTEAFF. CDR3 nucleotides: TGTGCCAGCAGTTATGGGGGGACTGAAGCTTTCTTT.

This chain connects TRBV2 to TRBJ2-2; no reliable D call. V shed 1 base and J shed 5 bases, with 5 bases lying between them. Germline CDR1 reads SNHLY; CDR2 reads FYNNEI. The CDR3 is 13 amino acids. The chain's CDR3 is CASSEGVTGELFF. CDR3 nucleotide sequence: TGTGCCAGCAGTGAAGGGGTGACCGGGGAGCTGTTTTTT.

This chain uses TRBV6-1 with TRBJ2-4; D ambiguous. Germline V lookup: CDR1 MNHNS, CDR2 SASEGT. V lost 3 bases, J lost 8 bases, and 8 bases lay in between. This CDR3 has 12 residues. The chain's CDR3 is CASSDPGDIQYF. CDR3 sequence (DNA): TGTGCCAGCAGTGACCCCGGAGACATTCAGTACTTC.

V usage is TRBV19 and J usage is TRBJ1-3; TRBD1 is a possible D gene (5 bases). The CDR3 runs to 14 residues. The germline V gene encodes CDR1 LNHDA and CDR2 SQIVND (reference sequence). V lost 6 bases, J lost 4 bases, and 13 bases lay in between. CDR3: CASSQGHGGNTIYF. The CDR3 coding sequence is TGTGCCAGTAGCCAGGGCCATGGGGGAAACACCATATATTTT.

This clone has only one observation. The chain employs TRBV14 and TRBJ1-1; TRBD1 is a possible D gene (5 bases). Deletions cut 1 base from V and 0 bases from J, with 9 bases between. The CDR3 spans 15 residues. Germline CDR1 is SGHDN and CDR2 is FVKESK. CDR3 nucleotides: TGTGCCAGCAGCCAAGGAGGGGTCTTGAACACTGAAGCTTTCTTT. Translation: CASSQGGVLNTEAFF. The full variable domain, its missing parts supplied by reference TRBV14 and TRBJ1-1, is EAGVTQFPSHSVIEKGQTVTLRCDPISGHDNLYWYRRVMGKEIKFLLHFVKESKQDESGMPNNRFLAERTGGTYSTLKVQPAELEDSGVYFCASSQGGVLNTEAFFGQGTRLTVV.

V gene TRBV10-2 combines with J gene TRBJ1-5, with D possibly matching TRBD1 (6 bases). The CDR3 covers 17 residues. Trimming took off 3 bases at V and 0 bases at J, with 15 bases between the two ends. Looked up from germline, CDR1 is WSHSY and CDR2 is SAAADI. CDR3 protein: CASSEAARGTSNQPQHF. The CDR3 DNA follows: TGCGCCAGCAGTGAAGCGGCCAGGGGAACTAGCAATCAGCCCCAGCATTTT.

V usage is TRBV7-9 and J usage is TRBJ1-6, with D possibly being TRBD1 (6 bases). The CDR3 contains 14 residues. The V gene lost 5 bases and the J gene lost 6 bases, with 11 bases spanning the gap. CDR1 is SEHNR and CDR2 is FQNEAQ in the germline V gene (reference sequence). The CDR3 coding sequence is TGTGCCAGCAGCGTCGGGGGCGGTAATTCACCCCTCCACTTT. It specifies CASSVGGGNSPLHF.

V gene TRBV9 combines with J gene TRBJ1-4; TRBD1 is a possible D gene (5 bases). Germline CDR1 SGDLS, CDR2 YYNGEE. Trimming removed 2 bases at V and 5 bases at J, with 10 bases between. The CDR3 is made up of 14 amino acids. The chain's CDR3 is CASSVSGGNEKLFF. CDR3 in DNA: TGTGCCAGCAGCGTCAGTGGGGGGAATGAAAAACTGTTTTTT.

The gene calls are TRBV2 and TRBJ1-2; the D is unclear. The ends were cut back, 4 bases at V and 8 bases at J, with 17 bases in the middle. The CDR3 runs to 14 residues. Germline CDR1 is SNHLY and CDR2 is FYNNEI. The CDR3 DNA is TGTGCCAGCAGTGCCCCGCAGGCTTTCTGGGGCTACACCTTC. It specifies CASSAPQAFWGYTF.

This chain joins TRBV3-1 (or the pseudogene TRBV3-2) and TRBJ1-2, with D tentatively TRBD1 (6 bases). Trimming removed 8 bases at V and 2 bases at J, with 9 bases between. The CDR3 extends over 12 amino acids. CDR1 and CDR2 (germline): LGHDT, YNNKEL (reference sequence). The CDR3 DNA follows: TGTGCCAGCCGTGGACAGAACTATGGCTACACCTTC. Translating it yields CASRGQNYGYTF.

The chain employs TRBV6-5 and TRBJ1-6; TRBD1 matches at 8 bases. Trimming took 2 bases from V and 10 from J; bases not matched to a gene: 7. CDR1 and CDR2 (germline): MNHEY, SVGAGI. The CDR3 runs 15 residues. CDR3 nucleotide sequence: TGTGCCAGCAGTTACCTCGGACAGGGTGACTCACCCCTCCACTTT. Its protein is CASSYLGQGDSPLHF.

This clone has only a few counts. The rearrangement links TRBV28 to TRBJ2-5, with 7 bases lining up with TRBD2. J was trimmed by 2 bases and V by 6 bases; bases with no gene match: 3. The CDR3 is 13 residues long. Germline CDR1 and CDR2: MDHEN and SYDVKM. In DNA, the CDR3 is TGTGCCAGCAGAACGGGGGGACAAGAGACCCAGTACTTC. Encoded protein: CASRTGGQETQYF.

J is TRBJ1-1 and V is TRBV10-3; unclear D gene. The CDR3 runs 15 residues. V shed 4 bases and J shed 5 bases, with 17 bases lying between them. Germline loops: CDR1 ENHRY, CDR2 SYGVKD. The CDR3 sequence is CAISADSTSRTEAFF. Here the CDR3 DNA reads TGTGCCATCAGTGCAGACTCGACTTCAAGGACTGAAGCTTTCTTT.

This clone was observed a few times. This rearrangement joins TRBV7-8 to TRBJ1-6; D is possibly TRBD1 (6 bases). V lost 8 bases to trimming and J lost 6 bases, with 17 bases between them. CDR3 length: 15 amino acids. Germline CDR1 reads SGHVS; CDR2 reads FQNEAQ. The CDR3 bases are TGTGCCAGCGCTACAGGGTCTGTCGGTAATTCACCCCTCCACTTT. This translates into CASATGSVGNSPLHF.

V gene TRBV4-1 combines with J gene TRBJ1-1, with a tentative D call TRBD1 (5 bases). Germline V CDR1 and CDR2: MGHRA, YSYEKL. The ends were cut back, 1 base at V and 4 bases at J, with 13 bases in the middle. The CDR3 length is 15 residues. CDR3 sequence reads: CASSQGFGGSTEAFF. The CDR3 region has the DNA TGCGCCAGCAGCCAAGGTTTCGGGGGGAGCACTGAAGCTTTCTTT.

This rearrangement joins TRBV18 to TRBJ1-2, with 9 bases identical to TRBD1. The CDR3 is 17 residues long. V gave up 6 bases and J gave up 6 bases; unmatched junction bases: 17. The germline gives CDR1 KGHSH, CDR2 LQKENI. The CDR3 sequence: CASSPNSGTGRRDGYTF. Here the CDR3 DNA reads TGTGCCAGCTCTCCCAACTCCGGGACAGGGAGAAGGGATGGCTACACCTTC.

The chain carries TRBV12-3 or TRBV12-4 and TRBJ1-1, with D maybe TRBD1 (6 bases). V was shortened by 3 bases and J by 10 bases, with 9 bases between the two germline ends. The CDR3 runs 11 residues. The DNA of the CDR3 is TGTGCCAGCAGTTTGGGACAAGGAGCTTTCTTT. This encodes CASSLGQGAFF.